Listed here is a single T cell receptor beta chain. Sequenced by immunoSEQ multiplex PCR; TCRdb stores in-frame clones only, minus some. The table has 2 million to 2.5 million clones, approximately 94% seen once. This entry belongs to a study of shared clonotypes between healthy human individuals. The CDR3 totals 15 residues. Per germline, CDR1 KGHSH and CDR2 LQKENI. The V end lost 3 bases, the J end lost 1 base, and 9 bases lay between the germline ends. The chain uses TRBV18 and TRBJ2-2; possible D gene TRBD1, 6 bases. This clonotype originated in a man between 18 and 35 years old in good health. Specimen: naive CD4+ T cells sorted from blood. Subset meaning: CD45RA+ positively selected. The CDR3: CASSPQTGNTGELFF. The CDR3 coding sequence is TGTGCCAGCTCACCCCAGACAGGGAACACCGGGGAGCTGTTTTTT.